This TCR beta chain was sequenced for a study of blood T cell repertoires in COVID-19. Study context: The United States, Italy and Spain supplied acute and convalescent COVID-19 samples. T cells, B-cell-depleted T cells, or PBMCs supplied cDNA or gDNA.

With respect to this clone: Within the sample, other DNA sequences also encode this same CDR3.

Germline CDR1 SGHRS, CDR2 YFSETQ. Trimming cost V 0 bases and J 4 bases, with 7 bases left between them. The CDR3 loop spans 13 amino acids. Each participant's cohort was designated according to participant-reported clinical history. Original analysis: Amplification of reference gene primers provided the estimated nucleated cell counts. TCRdb's table, derived via immunoSEQ multiplex PCR, lists solely in-frame clones and lacks some. The D gene and trimming were derived from the DNA, and the V and J assignments and clone size from that table. Of about 220,000 clones in the sample, around 91% were seen once.

The sample was PBMCs or T cells enriched from blood (not recorded which). The chain links TRBV5-1 to TRBJ1-1; D is possibly TRBD1 (6 bases). This receptor was taken from a woman between 18 and 29 years old in a cohort exposed to, infected with or recovered from COVID-19 (not recorded which). CDR3 sequence (DNA): TGCGCCAGCAGCTTGGAGGGGGTCACTGAAGCTTTCTTT. Protein product: CASSLEGVTEAFF. Full variable domain (outside the CDR3, taken from reference TRBV5-1 and TRBJ1-1): KAGVTQTPRYLIKTRGQQVTLSCSPISGHRSVSWYQQTPGQGLQFLFEYFSETQRNKGNFPGRFSGRQFSNSRSEMNVSTLELGDSALYLCASSLEGVTEAFFGQGTRLTVV.